The sequence of this T cell receptor (beta chain) was determined in a study of T-cell memory formation after mild COVID-19. Study-level background: Most TCR clusters belonged to a single donor. The study, taken as a whole, reports: Clones that shrank (day 15 to 85) were balanced CD4/CD8, whereas later expanders leaned CD4+. Contracting CD4+ clones were located mainly in CM and EM, and CD8+ clones in EMRA.

TCRdb reanalysed the 5' RACE reads using MiXCR and keeps one entry per CDR3 protein. This table holds 470,000 or so distinct CDR3 sequences, over 15% found once. A remark on this clonotype: No antigen is known for it.

Germline CDR1 SEHNR, CDR2 FQNEAQ (reference sequence). The CDR3 consists of 16 residues. Trimming stripped 1 base from V and 1 base from J, with 11 bases between. The TCR comes from an adult woman who had mild COVID-19 (a few samples of this study predate the infection). Cell type and time point are not known. Sequences were obtained from PBMCs or a T cell subset sorted from them (not recorded which). This chain joins TRBV7-9 and TRBJ2-1; D is uncertain. In DNA form, the CDR3 reads TGTGCCAGCAGCTTAGGGGCTGGTGCTTCCTACAATGAGCAGTTCTTC. Translation: CASSLGAGASYNEQFF.